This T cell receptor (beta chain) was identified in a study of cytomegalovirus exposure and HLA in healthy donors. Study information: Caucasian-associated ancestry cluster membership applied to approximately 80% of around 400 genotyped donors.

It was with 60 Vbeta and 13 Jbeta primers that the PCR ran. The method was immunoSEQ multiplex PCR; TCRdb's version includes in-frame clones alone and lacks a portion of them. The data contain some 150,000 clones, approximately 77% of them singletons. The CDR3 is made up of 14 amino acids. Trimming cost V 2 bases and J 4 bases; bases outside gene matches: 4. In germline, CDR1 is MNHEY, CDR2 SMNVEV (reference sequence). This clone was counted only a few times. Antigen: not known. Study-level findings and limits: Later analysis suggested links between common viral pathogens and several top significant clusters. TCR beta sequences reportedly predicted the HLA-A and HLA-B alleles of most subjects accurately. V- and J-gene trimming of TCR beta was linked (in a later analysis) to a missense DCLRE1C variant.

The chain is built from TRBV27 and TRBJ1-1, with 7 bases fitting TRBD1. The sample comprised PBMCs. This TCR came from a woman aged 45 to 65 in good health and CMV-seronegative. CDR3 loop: CASSLHRGGTEAFF. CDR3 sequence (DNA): TGTGCCAGCAGTTTACACAGGGGAGGCACTGAAGCTTTCTTT.